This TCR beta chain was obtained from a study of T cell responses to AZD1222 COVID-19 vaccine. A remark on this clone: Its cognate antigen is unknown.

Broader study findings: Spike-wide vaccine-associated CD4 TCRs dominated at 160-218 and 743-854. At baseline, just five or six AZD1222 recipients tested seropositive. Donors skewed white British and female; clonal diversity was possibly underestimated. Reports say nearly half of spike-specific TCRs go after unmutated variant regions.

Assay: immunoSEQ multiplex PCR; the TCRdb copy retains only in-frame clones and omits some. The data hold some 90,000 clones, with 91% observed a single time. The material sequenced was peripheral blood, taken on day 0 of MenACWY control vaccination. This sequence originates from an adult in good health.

CDR3 sequence (DNA): TGTGCCAGCAAATCCACAGGGGCCAGCACAGATACGCAGTATTTT. It is translated as CASKSTGASTDTQYF. J is TRBJ2-3 and V is TRBV2; 7 bases are shared with TRBD1. The CDR3 totals 15 residues. Per germline, CDR1 SNHLY and CDR2 FYNNEI. The J segment lost 0 bases and the V segment lost 7 bases, leaving 7 bases of the junction unmatched.